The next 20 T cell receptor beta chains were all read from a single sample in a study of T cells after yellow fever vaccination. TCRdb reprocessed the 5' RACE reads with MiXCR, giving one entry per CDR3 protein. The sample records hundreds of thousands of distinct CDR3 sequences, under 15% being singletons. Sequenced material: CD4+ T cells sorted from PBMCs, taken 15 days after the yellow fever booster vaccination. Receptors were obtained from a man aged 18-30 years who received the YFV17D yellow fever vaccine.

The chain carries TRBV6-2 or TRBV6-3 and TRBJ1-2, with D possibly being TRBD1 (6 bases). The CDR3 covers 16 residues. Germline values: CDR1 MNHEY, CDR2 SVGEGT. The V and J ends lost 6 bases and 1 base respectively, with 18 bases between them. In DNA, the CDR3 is TGTGCCAGCAGGCTCGTCTTTGGACAGATTAACTATGGCTACACCTTC. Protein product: CASRLVFGQINYGYTF.

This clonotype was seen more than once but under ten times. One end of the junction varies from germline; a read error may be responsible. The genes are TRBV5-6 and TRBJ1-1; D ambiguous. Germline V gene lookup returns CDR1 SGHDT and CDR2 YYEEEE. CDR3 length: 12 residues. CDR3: CASSFPEGSAYF. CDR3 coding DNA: TGTGCCAGCAGCTTCCCAGAGGGATCCGCATACTTT.

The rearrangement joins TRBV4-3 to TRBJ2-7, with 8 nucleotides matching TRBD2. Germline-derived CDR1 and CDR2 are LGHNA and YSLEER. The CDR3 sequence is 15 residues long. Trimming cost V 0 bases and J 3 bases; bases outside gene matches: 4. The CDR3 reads CASSQEGLGHYEQYF. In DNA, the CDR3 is TGCGCCAGCAGCCAAGAGGGACTAGGCCACTACGAGCAGTACTTC.

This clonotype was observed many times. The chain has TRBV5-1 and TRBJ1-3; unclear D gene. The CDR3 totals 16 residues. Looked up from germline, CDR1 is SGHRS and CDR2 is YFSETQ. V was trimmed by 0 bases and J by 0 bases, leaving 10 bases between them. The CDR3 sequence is CASSLGYRSSGNTIYF. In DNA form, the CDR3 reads TGCGCCAGCAGCTTGGGTTACCGGAGCTCTGGAAACACCATATATTTT.

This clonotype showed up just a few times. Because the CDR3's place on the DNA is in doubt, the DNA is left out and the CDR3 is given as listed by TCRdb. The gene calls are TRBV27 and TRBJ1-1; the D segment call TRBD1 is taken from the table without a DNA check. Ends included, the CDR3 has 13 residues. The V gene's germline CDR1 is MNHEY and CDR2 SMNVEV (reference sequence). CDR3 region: CAVGPGQGTEAFF.

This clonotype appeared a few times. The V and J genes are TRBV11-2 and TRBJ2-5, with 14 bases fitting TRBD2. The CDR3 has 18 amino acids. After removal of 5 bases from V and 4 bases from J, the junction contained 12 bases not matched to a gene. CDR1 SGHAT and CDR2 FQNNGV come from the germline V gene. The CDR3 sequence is CASSPGLAGAGTGETQYF. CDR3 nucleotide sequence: TGTGCCAGCAGCCCGGGACTAGCGGGGGCCGGTACAGGAGAGACCCAGTACTTC. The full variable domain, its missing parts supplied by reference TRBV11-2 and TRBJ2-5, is EAGVAQSPRYKIIEKRQSVAFWCNPISGHATLYWYQQILGQGPKLLIQFQNNGVVDDSQLPKDRFSAERLKGVDSTLKIQPAKLEDSAVYLCASSPGLAGAGTGETQYFGPGTRLLVL.

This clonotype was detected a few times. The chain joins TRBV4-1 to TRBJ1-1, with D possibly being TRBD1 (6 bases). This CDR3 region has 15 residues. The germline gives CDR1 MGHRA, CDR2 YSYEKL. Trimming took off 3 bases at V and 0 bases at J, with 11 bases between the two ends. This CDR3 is CASSHMGTLNTEAFF. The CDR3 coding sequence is TGCGCCAGCAGCCATATGGGGACATTGAACACTGAAGCTTTCTTT.

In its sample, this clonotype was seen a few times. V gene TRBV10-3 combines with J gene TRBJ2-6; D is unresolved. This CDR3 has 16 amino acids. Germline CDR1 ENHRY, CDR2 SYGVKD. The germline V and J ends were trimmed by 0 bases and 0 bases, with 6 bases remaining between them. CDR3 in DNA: TGTGCCATCAGTGAGTCGTGGCGCTCTGGGGCCAACGTCCTGACTTTC. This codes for CAISESWRSGANVLTF.

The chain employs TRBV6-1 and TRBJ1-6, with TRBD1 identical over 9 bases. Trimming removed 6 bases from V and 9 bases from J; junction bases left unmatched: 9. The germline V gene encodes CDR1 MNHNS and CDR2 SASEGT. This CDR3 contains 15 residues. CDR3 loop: CASRAGTGFGSPLHF. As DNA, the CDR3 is TGTGCCAGCAGGGCCGGGACAGGGTTTGGTTCACCCCTCCACTTT.

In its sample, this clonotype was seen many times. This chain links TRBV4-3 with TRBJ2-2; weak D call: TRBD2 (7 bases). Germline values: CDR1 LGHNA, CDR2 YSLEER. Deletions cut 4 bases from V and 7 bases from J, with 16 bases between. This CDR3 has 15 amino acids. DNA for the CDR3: TGCGCCAGCAGCCGAGAGGGGGGGCCCGTCGGGGAGCTGTTTTTT. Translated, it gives CASSREGGPVGELFF.

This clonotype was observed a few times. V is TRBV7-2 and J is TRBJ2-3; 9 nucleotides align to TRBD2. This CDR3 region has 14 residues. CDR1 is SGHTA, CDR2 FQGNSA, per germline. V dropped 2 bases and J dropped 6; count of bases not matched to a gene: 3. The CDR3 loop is CASSLMAGGDTQYF. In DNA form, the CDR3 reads TGTGCCAGCAGCTTAATGGCGGGGGGGGATACGCAGTATTTT.

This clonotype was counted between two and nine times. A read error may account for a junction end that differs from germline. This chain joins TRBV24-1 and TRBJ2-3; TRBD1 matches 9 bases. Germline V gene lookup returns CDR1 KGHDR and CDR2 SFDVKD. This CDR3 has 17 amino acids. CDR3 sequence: CATSDLRGTGPTATQYF. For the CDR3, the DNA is TGTGCCACCAGTGATTTGAGGGGGACAGGGCCCACAGCTACGCAGTATTTT.

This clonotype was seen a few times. The CDR3 DNA reads TGTGCCAGCAGTCACCCGCTAAGGACTAGCGGGGGGCTTTTTAACAATGAGCAGTTCTTC. It codes for CASSHPLRTSGGLFNNEQFF. The chain links TRBV6-2 or TRBV6-3 to TRBJ2-1; 14 bases fit TRBD2. Trimming removed 5 bases from V and 5 bases from J; junction bases left unmatched: 17. Germline CDR1 reads MNHEY; CDR2 reads SVGEGT. The CDR3 sequence is 20 residues long.

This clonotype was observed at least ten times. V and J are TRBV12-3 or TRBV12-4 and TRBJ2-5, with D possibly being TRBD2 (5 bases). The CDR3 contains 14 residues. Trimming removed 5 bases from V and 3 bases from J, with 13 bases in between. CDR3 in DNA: TGTGCCAGCAGTCCACCGGGAAACGAAGAGACCCAGTACTTC. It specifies CASSPPGNEETQYF.

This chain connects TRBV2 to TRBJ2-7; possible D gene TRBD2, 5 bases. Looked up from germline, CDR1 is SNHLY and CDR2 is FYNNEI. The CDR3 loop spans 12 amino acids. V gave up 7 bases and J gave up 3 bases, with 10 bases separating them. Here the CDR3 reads CASKQEDYEQYV. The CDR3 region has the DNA TGTGCCAGCAAGCAGGAGGACTACGAGCAGTACGTC.

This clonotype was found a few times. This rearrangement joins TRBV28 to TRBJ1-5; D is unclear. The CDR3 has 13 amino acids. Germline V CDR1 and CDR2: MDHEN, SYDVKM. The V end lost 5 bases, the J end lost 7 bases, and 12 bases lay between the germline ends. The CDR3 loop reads CASSIGPDQPQHF. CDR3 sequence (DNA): TGTGCCAGCAGTATTGGACCGGACCAGCCCCAGCATTTT.

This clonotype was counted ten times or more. The CDR3 is CAVKGRSYNEQFF. The CDR3 bases are TGTGCCGTAAAGGGACGATCCTACAATGAGCAGTTCTTC. The genes are TRBV19 and TRBJ2-1; D may match TRBD1 or TRBD2 (5 bases each). The CDR3 totals 13 residues. The V and J ends lost 11 bases and 1 base respectively, with 12 bases between them. Per the germline V gene, CDR1 is LNHDA and CDR2 is SQIVND (reference sequence).

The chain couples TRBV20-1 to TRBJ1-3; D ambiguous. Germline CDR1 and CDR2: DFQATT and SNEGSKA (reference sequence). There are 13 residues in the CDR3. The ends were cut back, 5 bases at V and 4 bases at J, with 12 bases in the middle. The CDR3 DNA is TGCAGTGCTGCCCCGAGCCGGGGAAACACCATATATTTT. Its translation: CSAAPSRGNTIYF.

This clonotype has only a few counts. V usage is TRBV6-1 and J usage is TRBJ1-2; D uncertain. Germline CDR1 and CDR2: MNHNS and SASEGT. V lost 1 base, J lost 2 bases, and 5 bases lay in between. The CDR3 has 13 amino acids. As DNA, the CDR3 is TGTGCCAGCAGTGAAGACGGAAACTATGGCTACACCTTC. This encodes CASSEDGNYGYTF.

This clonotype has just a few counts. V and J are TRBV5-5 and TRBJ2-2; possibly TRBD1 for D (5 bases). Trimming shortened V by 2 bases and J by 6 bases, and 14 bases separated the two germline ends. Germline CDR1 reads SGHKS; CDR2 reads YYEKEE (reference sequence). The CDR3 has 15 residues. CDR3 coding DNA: TGTGCCAGCAGCTTCAGTGTCAGGGAACCCGGGGAGCTGTTTTTT. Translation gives CASSFSVREPGELFF.